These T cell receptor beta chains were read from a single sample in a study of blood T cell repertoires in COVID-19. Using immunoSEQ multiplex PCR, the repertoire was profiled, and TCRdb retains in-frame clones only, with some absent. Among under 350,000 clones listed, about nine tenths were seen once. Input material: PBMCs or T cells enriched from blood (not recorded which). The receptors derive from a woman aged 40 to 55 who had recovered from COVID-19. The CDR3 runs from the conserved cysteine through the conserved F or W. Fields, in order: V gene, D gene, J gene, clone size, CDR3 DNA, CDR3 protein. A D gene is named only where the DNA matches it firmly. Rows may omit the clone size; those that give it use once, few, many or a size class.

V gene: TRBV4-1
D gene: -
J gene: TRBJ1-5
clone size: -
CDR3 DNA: TGCGCCAGCAGCCAAGCGTCCCTTGTGCAGCCCCAGCATTTT
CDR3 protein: CASSQASLVQPQHF

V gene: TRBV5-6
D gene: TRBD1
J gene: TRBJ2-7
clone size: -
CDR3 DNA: TGTGCCAGCAGCCAGCGGGACAGGGGGCGCGAGCAGTACTTC
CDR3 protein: CASSQRDRGREQYF

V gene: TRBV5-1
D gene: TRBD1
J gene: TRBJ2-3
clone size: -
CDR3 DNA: TGCGCCAGCAGCTATAACAGGGGCCCAGATACGCAGTATTTT
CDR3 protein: CASSYNRGPDTQYF

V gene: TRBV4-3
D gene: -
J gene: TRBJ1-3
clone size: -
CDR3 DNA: TGCGCCAGCAGCCAAGGAACTAACAGGGAGGGAAACACCATATATTTT
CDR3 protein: CASSQGTNREGNTIYF

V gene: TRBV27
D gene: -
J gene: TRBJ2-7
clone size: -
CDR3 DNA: TGTGCCAGCAGTTTTGGGCCCGAATACTACGAGCAGTACTTC
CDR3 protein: CASSFGPEYYEQYF

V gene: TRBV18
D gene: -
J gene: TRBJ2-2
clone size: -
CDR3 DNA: TGTGCCAGCTCACCACCTCTGGCGGTCACCGGGGAGCTGTTTTTT
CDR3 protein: CASSPPLAVTGELFF

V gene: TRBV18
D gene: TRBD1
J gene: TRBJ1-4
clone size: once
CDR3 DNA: TGTGCCAGCTCGACCCGGGACAGGGGTACTAATGAAAAACTGTTTTTT
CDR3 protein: CASSTRDRGTNEKLFF

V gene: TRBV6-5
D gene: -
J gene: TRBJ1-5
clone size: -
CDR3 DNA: TGTGCCAGCAGTTACAGCGCCGGGTCCCAGCCCCAGCATTTT
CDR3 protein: CASSYSAGSQPQHF

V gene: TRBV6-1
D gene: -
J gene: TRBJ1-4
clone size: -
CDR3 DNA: TGTGCCAGCAGTGAACTACAGGGTACAACTAATGAAAAACTGTTTTTT
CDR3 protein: CASSELQGTTNEKLFF

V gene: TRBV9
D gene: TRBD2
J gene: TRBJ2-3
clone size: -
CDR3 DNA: TGTGCCAGCAGGTTAGGACTAGCGGGACCAGATACGCAGTATTTT
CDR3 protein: CASRLGLAGPDTQYF

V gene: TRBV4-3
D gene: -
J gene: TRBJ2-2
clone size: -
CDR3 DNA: TGCGCCAGCAGCCAAATCCCGACAGGAACCTACACCGGGGAGCTGTTTTTT
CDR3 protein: CASSQIPTGTYTGELFF

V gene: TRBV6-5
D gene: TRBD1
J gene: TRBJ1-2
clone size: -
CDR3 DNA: TGTGCCACTACGGGACAGGGAATGGTGAACTATGGCTACACCTTC
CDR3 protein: CATTGQGMVNYGYTF

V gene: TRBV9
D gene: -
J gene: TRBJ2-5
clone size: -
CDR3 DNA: TGTGCCAGCAGCTACGGACAGTCGTCTCAAGAGACCCAGTACTTC
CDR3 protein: CASSYGQSSQETQYF

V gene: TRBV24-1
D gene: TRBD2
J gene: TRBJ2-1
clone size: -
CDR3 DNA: TGTGCCACCAGTGACTCTAGCGGCCAAGCATACAATGAGCAGTTCTTC
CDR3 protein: CATSDSSGQAYNEQFF

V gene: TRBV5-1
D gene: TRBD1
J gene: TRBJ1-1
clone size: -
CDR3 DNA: TGCGCCAGCAGCTTTACAGGGGGTACCGCTGAAGCTTTCTTT
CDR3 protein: CASSFTGGTAEAFF

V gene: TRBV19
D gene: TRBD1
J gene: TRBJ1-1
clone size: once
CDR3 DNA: TGTGCCAGTAGTCCGGGACAGGGAATTGAAGCTTTCTTT
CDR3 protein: CASSPGQGIEAFF

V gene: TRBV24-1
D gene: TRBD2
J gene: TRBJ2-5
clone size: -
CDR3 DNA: TGTGCCACCAGTTCATCTCAACAACTAGCGGGACAAGAGACCCAGTACTTC
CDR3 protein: CATSSSQQLAGQETQYF

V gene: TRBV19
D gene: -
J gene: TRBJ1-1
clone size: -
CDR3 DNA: TGTGCCAGTATTCCCGGACAGCTGGGGACTGAAGCTTTCTTT
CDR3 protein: CASIPGQLGTEAFF

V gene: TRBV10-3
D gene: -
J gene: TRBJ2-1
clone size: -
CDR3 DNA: TGTGCCATCAGTGATTCCGTGAGCTCCTACAATGAGCAGTTCTTC
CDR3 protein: CAISDSVSSYNEQFF

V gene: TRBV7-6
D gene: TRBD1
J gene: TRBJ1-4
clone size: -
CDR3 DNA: TGTGCCAGCAGCTCCCAGGGGGCCGGTAATGAAAAACTGTTTTTT
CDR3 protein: CASSSQGAGNEKLFF

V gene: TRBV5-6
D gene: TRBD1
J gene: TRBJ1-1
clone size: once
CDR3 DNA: TGTGCCAGCGGCTTGGGGACAGGGGTGGAGACCATGAACACTGAAGCTTTCTTT
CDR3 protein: CASGLGTGVETMNTEAFF

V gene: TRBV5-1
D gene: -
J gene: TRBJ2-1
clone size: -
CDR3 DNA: TGCGCCAGCAGCTTGGCCGCGTCCTACAATGAGCAGTTCTTC
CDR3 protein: CASSLAASYNEQFF

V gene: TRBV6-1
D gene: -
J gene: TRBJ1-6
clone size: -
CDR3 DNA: TGTGCCAGCAGTGAATTGGGGGGAGGAAGGGATTCACCCCTCCACTTT
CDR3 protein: CASSELGGGRDSPLHF

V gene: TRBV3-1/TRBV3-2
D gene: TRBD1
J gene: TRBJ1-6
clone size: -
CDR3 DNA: TGTGCCAGCAGCCAATCTCGACAGGGAAGTTCACCCCTCCACTTT
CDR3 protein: CASSQSRQGSSPLHF

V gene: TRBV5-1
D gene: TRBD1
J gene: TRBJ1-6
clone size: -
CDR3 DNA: TGCGCCAGCAGCTGGGACAGCTCCTATAATTCACCCCTCCACTTT
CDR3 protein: CASSWDSSYNSPLHF

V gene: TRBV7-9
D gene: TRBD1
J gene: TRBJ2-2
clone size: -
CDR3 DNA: TGTGCCAGCAGCAAGACAGGGGGGAACACCGGGGAGCTGTTTTTT
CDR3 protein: CASSKTGGNTGELFF

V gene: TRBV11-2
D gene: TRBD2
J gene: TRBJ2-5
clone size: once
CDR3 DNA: TGTGCCAGCAGCCCCACTGGGGGGGGAAAAGAGACCCAGTACTTC
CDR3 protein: CASSPTGGGKETQYF

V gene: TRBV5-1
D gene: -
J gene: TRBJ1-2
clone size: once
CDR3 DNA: TGCGCCAGCAGCTTGGCCGTAGGGGATGGCTACACCTTC
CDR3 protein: CASSLAVGDGYTF

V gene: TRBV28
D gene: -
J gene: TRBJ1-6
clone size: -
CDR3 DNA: TGTGCCAGCAGTTTAGGGCAAACTAGCTCCTATAATTCACCCCTCCACTTT
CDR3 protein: CASSLGQTSSYNSPLHF

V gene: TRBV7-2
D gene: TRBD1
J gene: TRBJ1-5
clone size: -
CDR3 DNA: TGTGCCAGCAGCCGGGACAGTAAATTTAGCAATCAGCCCCAGCATTTT
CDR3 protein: CASSRDSKFSNQPQHF

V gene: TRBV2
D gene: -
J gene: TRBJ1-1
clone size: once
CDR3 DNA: TGTGCCAGCAGCCTACCAATTCCCGGGACAAGTACTTCTGAAGCTTTCTTT
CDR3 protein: CASSLPIPGTSTSEAFF

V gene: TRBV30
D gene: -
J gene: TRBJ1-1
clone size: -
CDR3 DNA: TGTGCCTGGAGTGTACGACAAGGCATCGTAGCTTTCTTT
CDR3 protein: CAWSVRQGIVAFF

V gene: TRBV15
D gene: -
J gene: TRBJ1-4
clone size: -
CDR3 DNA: TGTGCCACCAGCAGAGACCGGGATGGACGGTTAAGTTTT
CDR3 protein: CATSRDRDGRLSF

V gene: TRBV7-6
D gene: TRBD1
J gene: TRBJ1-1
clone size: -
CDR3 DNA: TGTGCCAGCAGCCCGACGACAGGGGGGTACACTGAAGCTTTCTTT
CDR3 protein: CASSPTTGGYTEAFF

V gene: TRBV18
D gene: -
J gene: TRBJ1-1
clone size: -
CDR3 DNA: TGTGCCAGCTCCGACCCGGGTGAAGCTTTCTTT
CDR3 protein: CASSDPGEAFF

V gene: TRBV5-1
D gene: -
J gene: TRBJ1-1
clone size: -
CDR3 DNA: TGCGCCAGCAGCTTGCAGGGGCGGGACACTGAAGCTTTCTTT
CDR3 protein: CASSLQGRDTEAFF

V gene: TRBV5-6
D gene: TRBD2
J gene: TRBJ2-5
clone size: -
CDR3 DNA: TGTGCCAGCAGCCTAGCGAGCGGGGGACAGACCCAGTACTTC
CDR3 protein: CASSLASGGQTQYF

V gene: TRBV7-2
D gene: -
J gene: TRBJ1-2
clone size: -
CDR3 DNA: TGTGCCAGCAGCTTAGGCACGGGGAATGGCTATGGCTACACCTTC
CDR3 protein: CASSLGTGNGYGYTF

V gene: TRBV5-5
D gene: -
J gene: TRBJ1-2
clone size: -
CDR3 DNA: TGTGCCAGCAGCCCCCGACAGGCGAACCATCCTAACTATGGCTACACCTTC
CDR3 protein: CASSPRQANHPNYGYTF

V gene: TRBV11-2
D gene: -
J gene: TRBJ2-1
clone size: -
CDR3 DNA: TGTGCCAGCGGGCAGCTCAGGACATACAATGAGCAGTTCTTC
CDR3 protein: CASGQLRTYNEQFF

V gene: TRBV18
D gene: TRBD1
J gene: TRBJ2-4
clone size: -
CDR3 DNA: TGTGCCAGCTCACTAGGGACAGGAGGCAAAAACATTCAGTACTTC
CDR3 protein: CASSLGTGGKNIQYF

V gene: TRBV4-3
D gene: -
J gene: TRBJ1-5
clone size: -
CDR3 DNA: TGCGCCAGCAGCCAGGGACTTTTTCAGCCCCAGCATTTT
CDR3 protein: CASSQGLFQPQHF

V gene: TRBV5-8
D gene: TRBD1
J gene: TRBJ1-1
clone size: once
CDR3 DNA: TGTGCCAGCAGCTTCCAAGGGGGCAGAGCTTTCTTT
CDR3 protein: CASSFQGGRAFF

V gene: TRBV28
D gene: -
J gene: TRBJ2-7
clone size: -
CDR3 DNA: TGTGCCAGCAGTTCCGGGAGCTCCTACGAGCAGTACTTC
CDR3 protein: CASSSGSSYEQYF

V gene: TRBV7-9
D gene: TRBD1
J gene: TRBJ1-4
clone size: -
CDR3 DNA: TGTGCCAGCAGCCCGATGGGGACAGGGAGTGAAAAACTGTTTTTT
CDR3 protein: CASSPMGTGSEKLFF

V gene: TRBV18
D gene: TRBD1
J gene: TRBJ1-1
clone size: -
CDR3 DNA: TGTGCCAGCTCACGGGACAGGGCCCTTGAAGCTTTCTTT
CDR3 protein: CASSRDRALEAFF

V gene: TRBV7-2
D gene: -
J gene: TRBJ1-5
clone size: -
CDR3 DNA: TGTGCCAGCAGCTTAGGAACAGGAATCCTCAATCAGCCCCAGCATTTT
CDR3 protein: CASSLGTGILNQPQHF